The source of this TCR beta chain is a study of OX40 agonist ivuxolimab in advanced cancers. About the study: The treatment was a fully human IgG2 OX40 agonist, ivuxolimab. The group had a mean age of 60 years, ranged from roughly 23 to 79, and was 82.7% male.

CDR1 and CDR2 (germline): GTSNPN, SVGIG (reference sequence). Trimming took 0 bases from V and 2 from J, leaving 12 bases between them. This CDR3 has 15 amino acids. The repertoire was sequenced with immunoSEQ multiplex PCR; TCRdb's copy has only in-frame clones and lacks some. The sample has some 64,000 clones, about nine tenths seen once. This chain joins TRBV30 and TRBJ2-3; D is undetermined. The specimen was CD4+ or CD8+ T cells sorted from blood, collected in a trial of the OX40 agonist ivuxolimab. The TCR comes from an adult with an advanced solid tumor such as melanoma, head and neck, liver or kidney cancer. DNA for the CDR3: TGTGCCTGGAGTGTACGTCCTTTCCTCACAGATACGCAGTATTTT. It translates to CAWSVRPFLTDTQYF. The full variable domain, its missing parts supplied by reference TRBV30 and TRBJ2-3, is SQTIHQWPATLVQPVGSPLSLECTVEGTSNPNLYWYRQAAGRGLQLLFYSVGIGQISSEVPQNLSASRPQDRQFILSSKKLLLSDSGFYLCAWSVRPFLTDTQYFGPGTRLTVL.